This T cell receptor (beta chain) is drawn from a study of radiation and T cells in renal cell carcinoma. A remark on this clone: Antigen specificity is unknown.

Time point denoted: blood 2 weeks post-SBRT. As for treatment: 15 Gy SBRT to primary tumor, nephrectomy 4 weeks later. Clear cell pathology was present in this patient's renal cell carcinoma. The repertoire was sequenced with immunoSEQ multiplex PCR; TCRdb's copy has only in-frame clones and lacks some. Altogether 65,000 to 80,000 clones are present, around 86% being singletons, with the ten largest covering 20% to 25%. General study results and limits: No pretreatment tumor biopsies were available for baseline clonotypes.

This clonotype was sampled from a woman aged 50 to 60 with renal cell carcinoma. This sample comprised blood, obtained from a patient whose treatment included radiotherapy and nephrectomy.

CDR3 sequence reads: CASSLALAGVGEQFF. The DNA of the CDR3 is TGCGCCAGCAGCTTGGCCCTAGCGGGAGTCGGTGAGCAGTTCTTC. The chain links TRBV5-1 to TRBJ2-1; 10 nucleotides match TRBD2. The length of the CDR3 is 15 residues. Germline CDR1 SGHRS, CDR2 YFSETQ. After removal of 0 bases from V and 9 bases from J, the junction contained 6 bases not matched to a gene.